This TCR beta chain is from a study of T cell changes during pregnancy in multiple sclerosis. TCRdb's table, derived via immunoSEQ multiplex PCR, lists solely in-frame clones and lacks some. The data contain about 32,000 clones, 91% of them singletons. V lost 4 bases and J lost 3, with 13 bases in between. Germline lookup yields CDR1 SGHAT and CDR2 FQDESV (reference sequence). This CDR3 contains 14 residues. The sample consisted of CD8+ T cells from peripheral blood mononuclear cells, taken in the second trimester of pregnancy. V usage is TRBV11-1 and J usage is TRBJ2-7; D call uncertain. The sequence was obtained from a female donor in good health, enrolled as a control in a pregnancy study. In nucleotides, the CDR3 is TGTGCCAGCAGCTCGGGTTTGGCTAACTACGAGCAGTACTTC. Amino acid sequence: CASSSGLANYEQYF.